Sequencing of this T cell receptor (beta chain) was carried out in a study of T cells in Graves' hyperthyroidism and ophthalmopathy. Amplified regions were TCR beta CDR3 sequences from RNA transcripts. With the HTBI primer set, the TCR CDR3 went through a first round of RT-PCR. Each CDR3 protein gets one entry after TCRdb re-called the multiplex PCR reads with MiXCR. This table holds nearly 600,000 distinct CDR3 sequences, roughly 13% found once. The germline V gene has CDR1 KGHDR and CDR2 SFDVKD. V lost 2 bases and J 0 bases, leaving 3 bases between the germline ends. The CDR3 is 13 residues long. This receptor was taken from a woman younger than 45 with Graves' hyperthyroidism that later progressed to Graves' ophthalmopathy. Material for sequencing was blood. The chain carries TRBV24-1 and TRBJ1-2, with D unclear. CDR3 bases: TGTGCCACCAGTGATTGGACTAACTATGGCTACACCTTC. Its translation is CATSDWTNYGYTF.